Listed here is a single T cell receptor (beta chain). Its antigen is unidentified. Germline V gene lookup returns CDR1 MRHNA and CDR2 SNTAGT. V was trimmed by 5 bases and J by 5 bases, leaving 10 bases between them. The length of the CDR3 is 13 residues. These data originate in a study of Ad26.COV2.S vaccination and SARS-CoV-2 variants. Broader study findings: Substantial breadth was reportedly displayed by spike-specific CD8+ and CD4+ T cell responses after vaccination.

TCRdb's copy holds only in-frame clones and misses some; the assay was immunoSEQ multiplex PCR. The sample has roughly 180,000 clones; approximately 90% are singletons. The chain couples TRBV6-4 to TRBJ2-1, with D uncertain. Sequenced material: peripheral blood, taken after recovery from COVID-19. This receptor was taken from a human donor who had recovered from COVID-19. CDR3 sequence (DNA): TGTGCCAGCAGTATAGACCGGGACAATGAGCAGTTCTTC. Protein product: CASSIDRDNEQFF.